This entry concerns a single TCR beta chain. Its antigen is unidentified. This specimen comes from a study of shared clonotypes between healthy human individuals. Whole-study results and caveats: Some clonotypes were shared by all four sorted-subset donors, while others were not shared. The non-shared ones had lower generation probabilities than the shared ones.

Roughly 200 ng DNA, about 30,000 T cell genomes, went into each sorted-subset replicate PCR. The method was immunoSEQ multiplex PCR; TCRdb's version includes in-frame clones alone and lacks a portion of them. The sample comprises over 950,000 clones, roughly 80% of which are singletons, and more than 0.85% rests with the top ten. Partitioning of CD4+ cells yielded a CD45RA+ naive subset and a CD45RA-negative memory subset. V was shortened by 5 bases and J by 3 bases, with 14 bases between the two germline ends. This CDR3 region has 14 residues. Germline lookup yields CDR1 SGHVS and CDR2 FQNEAQ. The sequenced sample was memory CD4+ T cells from PBMCs. The subset here: CD45RA-negative fraction. The genes are TRBV7-8 and TRBJ2-7; D is unresolved. The TCR comes from a man aged 18-30 years in good health. Some clones in this sample may be carry-over from other donors' samples. The CDR3: CASSITPGNYEQYF. The CDR3 DNA follows: TGTGCCAGCAGCATAACGCCAGGCAACTACGAGCAGTACTTC.